This TCR beta chain appears in the sequencing data of a study of cytomegalovirus exposure and HLA in healthy donors. Vbeta (60) and Jbeta (13) primers were used in the PCR. The table came from immunoSEQ multiplex PCR; TCRdb's copy has only in-frame clones and leaves some out. The sample has 150,000 to 200,000 clones, 84% seen once. The sequence came from a boy aged 5-17 years in good health and CMV-seronegative. The sample comprised PBMCs.

CDR3 residues: CASSSRTSGGYYEQYF. Here the CDR3 DNA reads TGTGCCAGCAGCTCCCGGACTAGCGGGGGGTACTACGAGCAGTACTTC. J is TRBJ2-7 and V is TRBV9; 14 bases align to TRBD2. Germline CDR1 reads SGDLS; CDR2 reads YYNGEE. The CDR3 sequence is 16 residues long. With 4 bases clipped from V and 3 bases from J, the junction kept 6 bases outside the gene matches.